These 24 T cell receptor beta chains came from one sample sequenced in a study of CD8+ T cells in alopecia areata. Extracted from the samples, RNA was reverse transcribed into cDNA to serve as the sequencing template. Assay used: immunoSEQ multiplex PCR; TCRdb lists only in-frame clones, some missing. The table lists 140,000 to 150,000 clones, approximately 60% of them singletons. The sequencing input was CD8+ T cells sorted from blood. These receptors all come from a human donor in good health.

The chain carries TRBV5-6 and TRBJ2-5; D tentatively reads TRBD1 or TRBD2 (5 bases each). V lost 6 bases, J lost 4 bases, and 7 bases lay in between. The CDR3 extends over 11 amino acids. Germline V gene lookup returns CDR1 SGHDT and CDR2 YYEEEE. The CDR3 protein is CASMGRETQYF. In DNA form, the CDR3 reads TGTGCCAGCATGGGACGAGAGACCCAGTACTTC.

This chain links TRBV15 with TRBJ2-3; 9 nucleotides match TRBD2. V dropped 3 bases and J dropped 4; count of bases not matched to a gene: 11. Germline CDR1 LNHNV, CDR2 YYDKDF (reference sequence). The CDR3 extends over 17 amino acids. The CDR3 DNA reads TGTGCCACCAGCAGTCTAGCGGGATCTTGGTCAGCAGATACGCAGTATTTT. Amino acids: CATSSLAGSWSADTQYF.

This clone has just one count. The rearrangement links TRBV9 to TRBJ2-1, with D unresolved. CDR3 length equals 16 residues. Germline V gives CDR1 SGDLS, CDR2 YYNGEE. V shed 2 bases and J shed 10 bases, with 22 bases lying between them. CDR3 sequence reads: CASSVSSRADYLEQFF. The DNA of the CDR3 is TGTGCCAGCAGCGTCTCGTCCCGGGCCGATTACCTGGAGCAGTTCTTC.

This clone was observed a handful of times. The V call is TRBV19, the J call TRBJ2-7, with D uncertain. Deletions cut 3 bases from V and 3 bases from J, with 6 bases between. The CDR3 is 12 residues long. Germline assignment: CDR1 LNHDA and CDR2 SQIVND (reference sequence). The CDR3 DNA sequence: TGTGCCAGTAGTATCTCCGGCTACGAGCAGTACTTC. Its translation is CASSISGYEQYF.

The chain has TRBV25-1 and TRBJ2-2; D remains ambiguous. V was trimmed by 9 bases and J by 7 bases, leaving 12 bases between them. Germline CDR1 reads MGHDK; CDR2 reads SYGVNS. This CDR3 is 12 amino acids long. CDR3 sequence: CASTTLNGELFF. The CDR3 DNA sequence: TGTGCCAGTACCACCTTAAACGGGGAGCTGTTTTTT. Variable domain in full (rest from reference TRBV25-1 and TRBJ2-2): EADIYQTPRYLVIGTGKKITLECSQTMGHDKMYWYQQDPGMELHLIHYSYGVNSTEKGDLSSESTVSRIRTEHFPLTLESARPSHTSQYLCASTTLNGELFFGEGSRLTVL.

The genes are TRBV29-1 and TRBJ1-1, with no clear D. The V end was cut by 7 bases, the J end by 1 base, with 10 bases between. Germline assignment: CDR1 SQVTM and CDR2 ANQGSEA. The CDR3 spans 12 residues. In DNA, the CDR3 is TGCAGCGATGGGCCCTCGAACACTGAAGCTTTCTTT. Translating gives CSDGPSNTEAFF.

This chain's CDR3 is CASRRAGDSYNEQFF. The DNA of the CDR3 is TGTGCCAGCAGAAGGGCGGGAGACTCCTACAATGAGCAGTTCTTC. The V gene is TRBV2, the J gene TRBJ2-1, with 7 bases aligning to TRBD2. Per the germline V gene, CDR1 is SNHLY and CDR2 is FYNNEI. J lost 0 bases, V lost 6 bases, and 5 bases had no gene match. The CDR3 has 15 residues.

The chain couples TRBV9 to TRBJ2-5; D unresolved. V lost 0 bases to trimming and J lost 4 bases, with 19 bases between them. This CDR3 contains 17 residues. Germline lookup yields CDR1 SGDLS and CDR2 YYNGEE. CDR3 sequence reads: CASSVGGLPEARETQYF. The DNA of the CDR3 is TGTGCCAGCAGCGTAGGGGGTCTCCCCGAGGCCCGAGAGACCCAGTACTTC.

In DNA form, the CDR3 reads TGTGCCAGCAGTGAGATTCTCCGTGGACAGAGCACAGATACGCAGTATTTT. Translating gives CASSEILRGQSTDTQYF. The V call is TRBV6-1, the J call TRBJ2-3, with a possible D match to TRBD1 (6 bases). Germline CDR1 and CDR2: MNHNS and SASEGT. The CDR3 has 17 amino acids. Trimming stripped 3 bases from V and 0 bases from J, with 16 bases between.

This chain connects TRBV5-1 to TRBJ1-2, with TRBD1 identical over 7 bases. Germline trimming cut 5 bases from V and 6 bases from J; bases unmatched to any gene: 4. From germline, CDR1 is SGHRS and CDR2 YFSETQ. This CDR3 spans 12 amino acids. The CDR3, as DNA: TGCGCCAGCAGTTTGACAGGGCATGGCTACACCTTC. The encoded protein is CASSLTGHGYTF.

This clone has a single count. The chain uses TRBV9 and TRBJ1-4; D may be TRBD1 (5 bases). In germline, CDR1 is SGDLS, CDR2 YYNGEE. The CDR3 length is 14 residues. The V and J ends lost 2 bases and 3 bases respectively, with 8 bases between them. The CDR3 DNA follows: TGTGCCAGCAGCGTTGGGGGAGCTAATGAAAAACTGTTTTTT. Encoded protein: CASSVGGANEKLFF. Combining the CDR3 with reference TRBV9 and TRBJ1-4 gives the whole variable domain DSGVTQTPKHLITATGQRVTLRCSPRSGDLSVYWYQQSLDQGLQFLIQYYNGEERAKGNILERFSAQQFPDLHSELNLSSLELGDSALYFCASSVGGANEKLFFGSGTQLSVL.

This clone was observed once. The chain has TRBV11-2 and TRBJ1-5, with D perhaps TRBD1 (5 bases). CDR1 and CDR2 (germline): SGHAT, FQNNGV. This CDR3 contains 15 residues. With 3 bases removed from V and 1 base from J, the gap between germline ends came to 10 bases. The chain's CDR3 is CASSLGPGSNQPQHF. The CDR3 bases are TGTGCCAGCAGCTTGGGACCGGGGAGCAATCAGCCCCAGCATTTT.

For the CDR3, the DNA is TGTGCCAGCAGCTTAGGGAGGGAGCAGTACTTC. This encodes CASSLGREQYF. This chain uses TRBV7-9 with TRBJ2-7, with a weak D call TRBD2 (5 bases). Trimming cost V 1 base and J 7 bases, with 5 bases left between them. Germline loops: CDR1 SEHNR, CDR2 FQNEAQ (reference sequence). The CDR3 consists of 11 residues. Full variable domain (rest looked up from reference TRBV7-9 and TRBJ2-7): DTGVSQNPRHKITKRGQNVTFRCDPISEHNRLYWYRQTLGQGPEFLTYFQNEAQLEKSRLLSDRFSAERPKGSFSTLEIQRTEQGDSAMYLCASSLGREQYFGPGTRLTVT.

The rearrangement joins TRBV4-1 to TRBJ2-7; D not certain. The ends were cut back, 1 base at V and 2 bases at J, with 15 bases in the middle. The CDR3 covers 16 residues. Per the germline V gene, CDR1 is MGHRA and CDR2 is YSYEKL. The CDR3 DNA reads TGCGCCAGCAGCCAAGCCGGCTCCTTCAGTACCTACGAGCAGTACTTC. Translating gives CASSQAGSFSTYEQYF.

The chain is built from TRBV6-5 and TRBJ2-4; D is perhaps TRBD2 (6 bases). CDR3 length: 16 residues. Trimming removed 1 base from V and 7 bases from J, with 17 bases in between. The germline CDR1 and CDR2 sequences are MNHEY and SVGAGI. CDR3 loop: CASSYFERPRGNIQYF. The CDR3 DNA follows: TGTGCCAGCAGTTACTTCGAAAGGCCCCGGGGGAACATTCAGTACTTC.

This chain links TRBV28 with TRBJ2-7; no clear D. This CDR3 is built from 14 residues. CDR1 and CDR2 from the germline V gene are MDHEN and SYDVKM. The germline V and J ends were trimmed by 5 bases and 5 bases, with 16 bases remaining between them. DNA for the CDR3: TGTGCCAGCAGTATCACTCTTACAGACCACGAGCAGTACTTC. Residues: CASSITLTDHEQYF.

The chain couples TRBV2 to TRBJ2-5; weak D call: TRBD2 (5 bases). This CDR3 has 15 residues. Trimming cost V 4 bases and J 0 bases, with 12 bases left between them. The germline V gene has CDR1 SNHLY and CDR2 FYNNEI. CDR3 amino acids: CASSVGGSYQETQYF. The CDR3 region has the DNA TGTGCCAGCAGTGTGGGTGGGAGTTACCAAGAGACCCAGTACTTC.

V usage is TRBV4-1 and J usage is TRBJ2-3; 8 positions match TRBD2. V lost 0 bases, J lost 5 bases, and 10 bases stayed unmatched. Germline V gene sequence: CDR1 MGHRA, CDR2 YSYEKL. This CDR3 is built from 17 residues. DNA for the CDR3: TGCGCCAGCAGCCAAGAATCCCCCGGGAGGGTCGGAGATACGCAGTATTTT. The encoded protein is CASSQESPGRVGDTQYF.

The chain combines TRBV15 with TRBJ2-3, with TRBD2 matching 8 bases. Germline V gene sequence: CDR1 LNHNV, CDR2 YYDKDF (reference sequence). The J segment lost 5 bases and the V segment lost 1 base, leaving 5 bases of the junction unmatched. The CDR3 runs 15 residues. As DNA, the CDR3 is TGTGCCACCAGCAGAGGGGGACTAGAGGTAGATACGCAGTATTTT. Protein product: CATSRGGLEVDTQYF.

CDR3 sequence (DNA): TGTGCCAGCAGTCCCATACCCGGGACAGGGAGCTCCTACGAGCAGTACTTC. Translated, it gives CASSPIPGTGSSYEQYF. V usage is TRBV27 and J usage is TRBJ2-7; TRBD1 aligns across 9 bases. CDR1 is MNHEY, CDR2 SMNVEV, per germline (reference sequence). The CDR3 consists of 17 residues. V was clipped by 5 bases and J by 0 bases; unmatched bases: 11.

Only a few counts were recorded for this clone. The chain couples TRBV27 to TRBJ2-1, with 8 bases fitting TRBD2. Germline CDR1 is MNHEY and CDR2 is SMNVEV (reference sequence). V shed 6 bases, J shed 0 bases, and the junction held 4 bases outside the gene matches. This CDR3 has 15 amino acids. The DNA for the CDR3 is TGTGCCAGCAGCCCCAGCGGGAGCTCCTACAATGAGCAGTTCTTC. Translating it yields CASSPSGSSYNEQFF.

This chain links TRBV4-1 with TRBJ2-2, with 7 bases aligning to TRBD1. In germline, CDR1 is MGHRA, CDR2 YSYEKL. This CDR3 has 15 residues. V shed 0 bases, J shed 4 bases, and the junction held 2 bases outside the gene matches. CDR3 nucleotide sequence: TGCGCCAGCAGCCAAGATACAGGGGTCACCGGGGAGCTGTTTTTT. This encodes CASSQDTGVTGELFF.

V and J are TRBV4-1 and TRBJ1-5, with unresolved D. With 0 bases removed from V and 3 bases from J, the gap between germline ends came to 12 bases. The CDR3 has 16 amino acids. Germline CDR1 MGHRA, CDR2 YSYEKL. The CDR3 bases are TGCGCCAGCAGCCAAGAGCTTCGGAACATCAATCAGCCCCAGCATTTT. This translates into CASSQELRNINQPQHF.

The chain joins TRBV5-4 to TRBJ2-1; 7 bases are shared with TRBD1. Looked up from germline, CDR1 is SGHNT and CDR2 is YYREEE (reference sequence). The CDR3 runs 15 residues. Losses at the gene ends were 0 bases for V and 8 bases for J; bases not matched to a gene: 8. The CDR3 sequence is CASSLDGDSRYEQFF. The CDR3 bases are TGTGCCAGCAGCTTGGACGGGGACAGTAGGTATGAGCAGTTCTTC.